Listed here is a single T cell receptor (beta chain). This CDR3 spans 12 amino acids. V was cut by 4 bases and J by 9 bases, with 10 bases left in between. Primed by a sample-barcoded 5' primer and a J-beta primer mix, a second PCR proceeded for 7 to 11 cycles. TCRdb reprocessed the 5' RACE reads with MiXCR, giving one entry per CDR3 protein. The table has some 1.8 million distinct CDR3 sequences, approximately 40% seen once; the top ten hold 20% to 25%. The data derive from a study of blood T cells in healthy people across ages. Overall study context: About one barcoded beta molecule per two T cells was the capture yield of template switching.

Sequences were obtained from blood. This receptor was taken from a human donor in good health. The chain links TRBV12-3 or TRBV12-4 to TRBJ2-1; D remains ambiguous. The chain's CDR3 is CASSWYEGEQFF. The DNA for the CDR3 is TGTGCCAGCAGTTGGTACGAAGGTGAGCAGTTCTTC.